A single sample gave rise to the 19 T cell receptor beta chains below, sequenced in a study of human T cells and chemical hapten exposure. Time point described: patch test 1, 2 weeks after DPC sensitization. This sample's treatment: therapeutic diphenylcyclopropenone sensitization with weekly scalp DPC. Before extraction, the whole blood was not fractionated, and total RNA was taken from it. TCRdb called the RACE reads again in MiXCR, with one record for every CDR3 protein. The sample includes about 35,000 distinct CDR3 sequences, around 6.4% of them seen just once. This specimen consisted of whole blood, obtained in connection with sensitization to the hapten diphenylcyclopropenone (DPC). All receptors come from a woman aged 30 to 39 with alopecia areata. Some clones in this sample may be carry-over from other donors' samples.

This clonotype was counted a few times. The chain's CDR3 is CSAGVRDQPQHF. The CDR3 nucleotides are TGCAGTGCCGGGGTCCGGGATCAGCCCCAGCATTTT. V usage is TRBV20-1 and J usage is TRBJ1-5; no clear D. The CDR3 loop spans 12 amino acids. The germline V gene encodes CDR1 DFQATT and CDR2 SNEGSKA (reference sequence). Trimming removed 6 bases from V and 5 bases from J, with 11 bases in between.

Ten or more counts support this clonotype. This sequence joins TRBV4-1 and TRBJ1-6, with D perhaps TRBD1 (6 bases). CDR1 and CDR2 (germline): MGHRA, YSYEKL. V lost 0 bases and J 0 bases, leaving 15 bases between the germline ends. The CDR3 contains 19 residues. CDR3 coding DNA: TGCGCCAGCAGCCAAGATCGACAGGACTCGAGCTCCTATAATTCACCCCTCCACTTT. This sequence encodes CASSQDRQDSSSYNSPLHF.

In its sample, this clonotype was seen a few times. This chain uses TRBV28 with TRBJ1-1; no definite D call. V was clipped by 1 base and J by 10 bases, with 10 bases between them. The V gene's germline CDR1 is MDHEN and CDR2 SYDVKM. The CDR3 is 12 residues long. The CDR3 is CASSLYTGGAFF. Here the CDR3 DNA reads TGTGCCAGCAGTTTATATACGGGTGGAGCTTTCTTT.

This clonotype has just a few counts. The rearrangement joins TRBV12-3 or TRBV12-4 to TRBJ1-6; D call uncertain. V lost 3 bases and J 8 bases, leaving 14 bases between the germline ends. CDR3 length: 15 residues. In DNA form, the CDR3 reads TGTGCCAGCAGTTTTCAGACGCCCCTTGATTCACCCCTCCACTTT. It codes for CASSFQTPLDSPLHF.

V usage is TRBV7-2 and J usage is TRBJ1-5, with 7 bases lining up with TRBD1. Germline lookup yields CDR1 SGHTA and CDR2 FQGNSA. After removal of 2 bases from V and 9 bases from J, the junction contained 10 bases not matched to a gene. This CDR3 spans 15 amino acids. DNA for the CDR3: TGTGCCAGCAGCTTATGGTCGGACAGGTCGGTGCCCCAGCATTTT. Translating gives CASSLWSDRSVPQHF.

Only a few counts were recorded for this clonotype. For the CDR3, the DNA is TGTGCCAGCAGCTTACGAGGGGGAGGCGGGGAGCTGTTTTTT. As protein: CASSLRGGGGELFF. The chain carries TRBV7-3 and TRBJ2-2; D assignment may be TRBD1 or TRBD2 (6 bases each). The ends were cut back, 2 bases at V and 7 bases at J, with 11 bases in the middle. The CDR3 length is 14 residues. The germline gives CDR1 SGHTA, CDR2 FQGTGA.

This clonotype was seen at least ten times. The CDR3 protein is CASSFPSRGYNEQFF. CDR3 sequence (DNA): TGTGCCAGCAGTTTTCCAAGCAGGGGCTACAATGAGCAGTTCTTC. V is TRBV28 and J is TRBJ2-1, with D perhaps matching TRBD1 (6 bases). The ends were cut back, 3 bases at V and 3 bases at J, with 12 bases in the middle. This CDR3 region has 15 residues. The V gene's germline CDR1 is MDHEN and CDR2 SYDVKM.

Many counts were recorded for this clonotype. V is TRBV9 and J is TRBJ2-1, with D possibly called TRBD1 or TRBD2 (5 bases each). The CDR3 contains 15 residues. V was clipped by 3 bases and J by 2 bases, with 12 bases between them. Germline V gene sequence: CDR1 SGDLS, CDR2 YYNGEE. The CDR3 nucleotides are TGTGCCAGCAGCGGGGGATGGGGGACCTACAATGAGCAGTTCTTC. This sequence encodes CASSGGWGTYNEQFF.

The genes are TRBV12-3 or TRBV12-4 and TRBJ2-1; D may be TRBD2 (5 bases). V was trimmed by 5 bases and J by 6 bases, leaving 11 bases between them. The CDR3 extends over 13 amino acids. The CDR3 DNA is TGTGCCAGCAGTGGGAGCTCTGGCAATGAGCAGTTCTTC. Translated, it gives CASSGSSGNEQFF.

The gene calls are TRBV20-1 and TRBJ2-7, with 8 bases that match TRBD2. Trimming removed 3 bases from V and 5 bases from J; junction bases left unmatched: 6. CDR1 is DFQATT, CDR2 SNEGSKA, per germline (reference sequence). There are 13 residues in the CDR3. This CDR3 reads CSASGGGLDEQYF. CDR3 bases: TGCAGTGCTAGCGGGGGGGGCTTGGACGAGCAGTACTTC.

This clonotype appeared a few times. The chain couples TRBV5-1 to TRBJ1-2; TRBD1 matches at 7 bases. Unmatched junction bases numbered 14, after V lost 4 bases and J lost 5 bases. Germline assignment: CDR1 SGHRS and CDR2 YFSETQ. CDR3 size: 16 residues. This CDR3 reads CASSPGDSRFLYGYTF. The CDR3 DNA reads as TGCGCCAGCAGCCCGGGGGACAGTCGTTTCCTTTATGGCTACACCTTC.

V and J are TRBV3-1 and TRBJ1-5, with no clear D. CDR1 and CDR2 (germline): LGHDT, YNNKEL (reference sequence). CDR3 length equals 18 residues. With 1 base removed from V and 3 bases from J, the gap between germline ends came to 19 bases. The CDR3 protein is CASSQGWVSGSFNQPQHF. The CDR3 DNA is TGTGCCAGCAGCCAAGGCTGGGTTTCCGGTTCATTCAATCAGCCCCAGCATTTT.

This clonotype was picked up many times. The chain couples TRBV28 to TRBJ2-6; D remains ambiguous. Trimming stripped 2 bases from V and 2 bases from J, with 10 bases between. The CDR3 loop spans 16 amino acids. Germline V gene sequence: CDR1 MDHEN, CDR2 SYDVKM. CDR3 region: CASSLVGITGANVLTF. DNA for the CDR3: TGTGCCAGCAGTTTAGTGGGAATCACTGGGGCCAACGTCCTGACTTTC.

Only a few counts were recorded for this clonotype. CDR3 region: CASTHKGSTDTQYF. CDR3 in DNA: TGTGCCAGCACCCATAAAGGTAGCACAGATACGCAGTATTTT. The rearrangement joins TRBV7-9 to TRBJ2-3; the D is unclear. Trimming shortened V by 7 bases and J by 0 bases, and 11 bases separated the two germline ends. The germline V gene encodes CDR1 SEHNR and CDR2 FQNEAQ (reference sequence). This CDR3 contains 14 residues. Variable domain in full (rest from reference TRBV7-9 and TRBJ2-3): DTGVSQNPRHKITKRGQNVTFRCDPISEHNRLYWYRQTLGQGPEFLTYFQNEAQLEKSRLLSDRFSAERPKGSFSTLEIQRTEQGDSAMYLCASTHKGSTDTQYFGPGTRLTVL.

The chain uses TRBV16 and TRBJ2-3; TRBD2 is a possible D gene (6 bases). The CDR3 has 16 residues. V gave up 2 bases and J gave up 4 bases, with 16 bases separating them. In germline, CDR1 is KGHSY, CDR2 FQNENV. CDR3 region: CASSQIAASGADTQYF. CDR3 bases: TGTGCCAGCAGCCAAATAGCGGCATCCGGGGCAGATACGCAGTATTTT. The full variable domain, completed using reference TRBV16 and TRBJ2-3, is GEEVAQTPKHLVRGEGQKAKLYCAPIKGHSYVFWYQQVLKNEFKFLISFQNENVFDETGMPKERFSAKCLPNSPCSLEIQATKLEDSAVYFCASSQIAASGADTQYFGPGTRLTVL.

This clonotype was seen ten or more times. The chain joins TRBV4-1 to TRBJ2-3; 7 bases align to TRBD1. Unmatched junction bases numbered 5, after V lost 2 bases and J lost 3 bases. The CDR3 has 15 amino acids. Germline V gene lookup returns CDR1 MGHRA and CDR2 YSYEKL. This chain's CDR3 is CASSQKGGATDTQYF. The DNA for the CDR3 is TGCGCCAGCAGCCAAAAAGGGGGCGCTACAGATACGCAGTATTTT.

V is TRBV2 and J is TRBJ2-1; 8 positions agree with TRBD2. CDR3 length: 17 residues. Germline CDR1 and CDR2: SNHLY and FYNNEI. V was pared by 5 bases and J by 6 bases, with 15 bases of the junction left unmatched. DNA for the CDR3: TGTGCCAGCAGTAATCGGTACGGGACTAGTATAGCCAATGAGCAGTTCTTC. This codes for CASSNRYGTSIANEQFF.

There are many counts of this clonotype. The chain joins TRBV28 to TRBJ1-4; no reliable D call. Germline V CDR1 and CDR2: MDHEN, SYDVKM. The V and J ends lost 6 bases and 3 bases respectively, with 14 bases between them. The CDR3 contains 15 residues. The CDR3 region is CASSLSSAPNEKLFF. For the CDR3, the DNA is TGTGCCAGCAGCCTCTCCTCGGCCCCTAATGAAAAACTGTTTTTT.

Written as DNA, the CDR3 is TGTGCCAGCGCCCCCCTAACTGGGGTTACGGACGAGCAGTACTTC. It translates to CASAPLTGVTDEQYF. This chain uses TRBV7-9 with TRBJ2-7; no definite D call. CDR3 size: 15 residues. V lost 8 bases and J 5 bases, leaving 22 bases between the germline ends. The germline CDR1 and CDR2 sequences are SEHNR and FQNEAQ (reference sequence).